One and the same sample provided the 32 T cell receptor beta chains below, sequenced in a study of blood T cell repertoires in COVID-19. The table came from immunoSEQ multiplex PCR; TCRdb's copy has only in-frame clones and leaves some out. The repertoire has 220,000 or so clones, 84% of them found once; the top ten carry roughly 2.4%. Specimen: peripheral blood. These receptors all come from a woman in her sixties with acute or convalescent COVID-19.

The rearrangement joins TRBV27 to TRBJ1-1; TRBD1 matches 7 bases. V shed 0 bases, J shed 8 bases, and the junction held 3 bases outside the gene matches. CDR3 length: 13 residues. Germline CDR1 and CDR2: MNHEY and SMNVEV (reference sequence). CDR3 DNA sequence: TGTGCCAGCAGTTTATCAGGGGGCAAAGAAGCTTTCTTT. Amino acid sequence: CASSLSGGKEAFF.

V is TRBV4-1 and J is TRBJ1-2; D ambiguous. The germline V gene has CDR1 MGHRA and CDR2 YSYEKL. This CDR3 is built from 16 residues. With 0 bases removed from V and 2 bases from J, the gap between germline ends came to 13 bases. The CDR3 region is CASSQDVSGRNYGYTF. As DNA, the CDR3 is TGCGCCAGCAGCCAAGATGTCAGTGGCAGAAACTATGGCTACACCTTC.

The chain couples TRBV10-3 to TRBJ1-2, with 9 bases identical to TRBD1. Germline V gene data show CDR1 as ENHRY and CDR2 as SYGVKD. The V and J ends lost 5 bases and 6 bases, in that order; junction bases with no gene match: 10. The CDR3 extends over 15 amino acids. In DNA, the CDR3 is TGTGCCATCAGTTTTGGGACAGGGAGTGTCCATGGCTACACCTTC. This codes for CAISFGTGSVHGYTF.

The V gene is TRBV28, the J gene TRBJ2-3; a possible D gene is TRBD1 (5 bases). Germline loops: CDR1 MDHEN, CDR2 SYDVKM. This CDR3 is built from 17 residues. Trimming pared 2 bases from V and 0 bases from J, leaving 15 bases between. The CDR3 DNA reads as TGTGCCAGCAGTTTAGCCGGCGCAGGGCGAAGCACAGATACGCAGTATTTT. Encoded protein: CASSLAGAGRSTDTQYF.

The genes are TRBV30 and TRBJ1-4, with D perhaps matching TRBD1 (5 bases). CDR1 is GTSNPN, CDR2 SVGIG, per germline (reference sequence). V gave up 0 bases and J gave up 5 bases, with 10 bases separating them. The CDR3 length is 14 residues. CDR3 DNA: TGTGCCTGGAGTGTATCGGGACTCAATGAAAAACTGTTTTTT. Translation gives CAWSVSGLNEKLFF.

The rearrangement uses TRBV2 and TRBJ1-1; D may be TRBD1 (6 bases). V lost 2 bases and J lost 4, with 14 bases in between. CDR3 size: 15 residues. Looked up from germline, CDR1 is SNHLY and CDR2 is FYNNEI. CDR3 residues: CASSESVGGVTEAFF. The CDR3 DNA reads TGTGCCAGCAGTGAATCAGTAGGGGGAGTCACTGAAGCTTTCTTT.

The sample holds one count of this clone. V gene TRBV27 combines with J gene TRBJ2-7; 9 bases map to TRBD1. In germline, CDR1 is MNHEY, CDR2 SMNVEV (reference sequence). CDR3 length: 15 amino acids. V was pared by 4 bases and J by 5 bases, with 9 bases of the junction left unmatched. The CDR3 bases are TGTGCCAGCAGTTCCCCGGGACAGGGAGTCCACGAGCAGTACTTC. Translating it yields CASSSPGQGVHEQYF.

A few counts support this clone. This chain joins TRBV11-2 and TRBJ2-7, with D perhaps matching TRBD1 (6 bases). V gave up 1 base and J gave up 9 bases, with 13 bases separating them. This CDR3 has 13 residues. The V gene's germline CDR1 is SGHAT and CDR2 FQNNGV. CDR3 nucleotides: TGTGCCAGCAGCTTAGGACAGGCAACGGGGCAGTACTTC. Translation: CASSLGQATGQYF.

The chain has TRBV7-8 and TRBJ1-2; TRBD1 matches 12 bases. This CDR3 contains 17 residues. The V gene end was trimmed by 5 bases and the J gene end by 3 bases; junction bases not matched to a gene: 10. Germline V CDR1 and CDR2: SGHVS, FQNEAQ. The CDR3 region is CASSTSPGTGGDYGYTF. For the CDR3, the DNA is TGTGCCAGCAGCACATCACCCGGGACAGGGGGCGACTATGGCTACACCTTC.

This clone was detected only a few times. V gene TRBV12-3 or TRBV12-4 combines with J gene TRBJ1-2; possible D gene TRBD1, 5 bases. Trimming left V 5 bases short and J 4 bases short, with 11 bases between. CDR3 length: 13 amino acids. Here the CDR3 DNA reads TGTGCCAGCAGTGGGGACTTACGCTATGGCTACACCTTC. Amino acid sequence: CASSGDLRYGYTF.

This clone was seen more than once but under ten times. The chain couples TRBV28 to TRBJ1-1; TRBD1 matches 10 bases. There are 14 residues in the CDR3. The germline V gene has CDR1 MDHEN and CDR2 SYDVKM. V lost 5 bases and J lost 6; bases outside the gene matches: 6. Here the CDR3 reads CASSPAGTGAEAFF. CDR3 DNA: TGTGCCAGCAGTCCGGCCGGGACAGGGGCTGAAGCTTTCTTT.

V is TRBV28 and J is TRBJ1-3, with unresolved D. The CDR3 is made up of 14 amino acids. V was cut by 5 bases and J by 3 bases, with 11 bases left in between. CDR1 is MDHEN and CDR2 is SYDVKM in the germline V gene. The CDR3, as DNA: TGTGCCAGCAGTCTCGATATCGGTGGAAACACCATATATTTT. As protein: CASSLDIGGNTIYF. The whole variable domain, filled in from reference TRBV28 and TRBJ1-3, reads DVKVTQSSRYLVKRTGEKVFLECVQDMDHENMFWYRQDPGLGLRLIYFSYDVKMKEKGDIPEGYSVSREKKERFSLILESASTNQTSMYLCASSLDIGGNTIYFGEGSWLTVV.

This rearrangement joins TRBV7-9 to TRBJ1-2; D ambiguous. The ends were cut back, 5 bases at V and 6 bases at J, with 13 bases in the middle. This CDR3 contains 13 residues. The V gene's germline CDR1 is SEHNR and CDR2 FQNEAQ (reference sequence). The CDR3 nucleotides read TGTGCCAGCAGCCAATCGGGAACCCATGGCTACACCTTC. Its protein product is CASSQSGTHGYTF.

This sequence joins TRBV6-2 or TRBV6-3 and TRBJ2-3; the match to TRBD2 covers 11 bases. The CDR3 is 18 amino acids. Germline CDR1 MNHEY, CDR2 SVGEGT. V trimming: 4 bases; J trimming: 2 bases; junction bases outside the gene matches: 11. CDR3 sequence (DNA): TGTGCCAGCAGTTTGGATTCCGGGACTAGCGGCTTCACAGATACGCAGTATTTT. Protein: CASSLDSGTSGFTDTQYF.

The chain couples TRBV19 to TRBJ1-2; D is possibly TRBD1 (6 bases). CDR1 and CDR2 from the germline V gene are LNHDA and SQIVND (reference sequence). The CDR3 has 14 amino acids. Trimming pared 5 bases from V and 2 bases from J, leaving 12 bases between. The CDR3 DNA is TGTGCCAGTAGTCCAGGGGTTGGCAACTATGGCTACACCTTC. This translates into CASSPGVGNYGYTF.

This sequence joins TRBV7-2 and TRBJ1-5; the D is unclear. The length of the CDR3 is 15 residues. Trimming cost V 1 base and J 3 bases, with 10 bases left between them. Per germline, CDR1 SGHTA and CDR2 FQGNSA. CDR3 DNA: TGTGCCAGCAGCTTAGGTGGTAGTGCCAATCAGCCCCAGCATTTT. Translating gives CASSLGGSANQPQHF.

V and J are TRBV19 and TRBJ1-4, with 7 bases that match TRBD1. The CDR3 spans 17 residues. From germline, CDR1 is LNHDA and CDR2 SQIVND (reference sequence). Trimming at V came to 3 bases and at J to 5 bases, leaving 12 bases not matched to a gene. CDR3 in DNA: TGTGCCAGTAGTATCCTAAGCCCGACAGGGTTCAATGAAAAACTGTTTTTT. Translated: CASSILSPTGFNEKLFF.

The gene calls are TRBV2 and TRBJ1-1; 8 bases map to TRBD1. There are 14 residues in the CDR3. V shed 7 bases, J shed 5 bases, and the junction held 9 bases outside the gene matches. CDR1 and CDR2 from the germline V gene are SNHLY and FYNNEI. CDR3 nucleotide sequence: TGTGCCAGCAAGCAGGACAGGGCAGGAACTGAAGCTTTCTTT. Its translation is CASKQDRAGTEAFF.

The rearrangement joins TRBV7-9 to TRBJ1-1; TRBD1 aligns across 8 bases. The CDR3 runs 13 residues. V lost 1 base, J lost 8 bases, and 3 bases stayed unmatched. Germline CDR1 SEHNR, CDR2 FQNEAQ (reference sequence). CDR3 DNA: TGTGCCAGCAGCTTAGGGGGGACAGGAGAAGCTTTCTTT. Encoded protein: CASSLGGTGEAFF.

The chain has TRBV9 and TRBJ2-5, with 8 positions matching TRBD2. Looked up from germline, CDR1 is SGDLS and CDR2 is YYNGEE. V was clipped by 1 base and J by 4 bases; unmatched bases: 6. The CDR3 extends over 15 amino acids. CDR3 region: CASSVSPSGGETQYF. The CDR3 nucleotides are TGTGCCAGCAGCGTATCCCCCAGCGGGGGAGAGACCCAGTACTTC.

The rearrangement uses TRBV28 and TRBJ2-2; 7 bases line up with TRBD1. J was trimmed by 0 bases and V by 10 bases; bases with no gene match: 2. This CDR3 has 13 amino acids. Germline values: CDR1 MDHEN, CDR2 SYDVKM. This chain's CDR3 is CATGTANTGELFF. CDR3 nucleotide sequence: TGTGCCACCGGGACAGCGAACACCGGGGAGCTGTTTTTT.

The rearrangement uses TRBV6-6 and TRBJ2-2, with D unclear. Germline V gives CDR1 MNHNY, CDR2 SVGAGI (reference sequence). This CDR3 contains 14 residues. Trimming took 5 bases from V and 6 from J, leaving 13 bases between them. CDR3 amino acids: CASSPRLLPGELFF. The CDR3 coding sequence is TGTGCCAGCAGTCCTCGTCTCCTCCCCGGGGAGCTGTTTTTT.

The CDR3 spells CASSQPSSRGFPDTQYF. The CDR3 bases are TGTGCCAGCAGCCAACCTTCTAGCCGGGGGTTCCCAGATACGCAGTATTTT. The rearrangement uses TRBV4-2 and TRBJ2-3, with D perhaps matching TRBD2 (6 bases). V lost 2 bases and J lost 4, with 19 bases in between. The CDR3 covers 17 residues. Germline V gene sequence: CDR1 LGHNA, CDR2 YNFKEQ.

This clone occurred once. The chain is built from TRBV29-1 and TRBJ1-1, with 7 positions matching TRBD1. V was pared by 2 bases and J by 1 base, with 13 bases of the junction left unmatched. This CDR3 has 17 amino acids. Germline V gives CDR1 SQVTM, CDR2 ANQGSEA. CDR3 nucleotides: TGCAGCGTTGAAAGGACAGGCAGGGTATTGGGGAACACTGAAGCTTTCTTT. It yields the protein CSVERTGRVLGNTEAFF.

This clone is judged medium-sized. This sequence joins TRBV5-1 and TRBJ1-1, with D uncertain. The CDR3 has 14 residues. The germline CDR1 and CDR2 sequences are SGHRS and YFSETQ. V lost 4 bases to trimming and J lost 1 base, with 11 bases between them. The CDR3 DNA sequence: TGCGCCAGCAGCGAAGCAATTTCGAACACTGAAGCTTTCTTT. It translates to CASSEAISNTEAFF.

The rearrangement joins TRBV3-1 (or the pseudogene TRBV3-2) to TRBJ2-1, with TRBD2 matching over 10 bases. This CDR3 region has 18 residues. In germline, CDR1 is LGHDT, CDR2 YNNKEL (reference sequence). V lost 4 bases, J lost 3 bases, and 12 bases stayed unmatched. The CDR3 DNA reads as TGTGCCAGCAGCCCAAGTCAGCTAGCGGGGGCCCTCTACAATGAGCAGTTCTTC. Translation: CASSPSQLAGALYNEQFF.

The CDR3 region has the DNA TGCGCCAGCTCGATTGGTGGGGGGACAGATACGCAGTATTTT. Translating gives CASSIGGGTDTQYF. The chain carries TRBV5-1 and TRBJ2-3; maybe TRBD2 (6 bases). The germline V gene has CDR1 SGHRS and CDR2 YFSETQ. The CDR3 spans 14 residues. Trimming shortened V by 7 bases and J by 3 bases, and 15 bases separated the two germline ends. The variable domain in full, completed from reference TRBV5-1 and TRBJ2-3, reads KAGVTQTPRYLIKTRGQQVTLSCSPISGHRSVSWYQQTPGQGLQFLFEYFSETQRNKGNFPGRFSGRQFSNSRSEMNVSTLELGDSALYLCASSIGGGTDTQYFGPGTRLTVL.

This clone has only one observation. The rearrangement joins TRBV3-1 (or the pseudogene TRBV3-2) to TRBJ2-5; D call uncertain. CDR3 length: 11 residues. Germline CDR1 and CDR2: LGHDT and YNNKEL (reference sequence). V dropped 3 bases and J dropped 5 bases, with 4 bases sitting between them. In DNA form, the CDR3 reads TGTGCCAGCAGCCATTCTGAGACCCAGTACTTC. It encodes CASSHSETQYF.

CDR3 sequence (DNA): TGTGCCACCAGCAGAGCTGGGGAGGTCTATGGCTACACCTTC. It specifies CATSRAGEVYGYTF. This rearrangement joins TRBV15 to TRBJ1-2; D is ambiguous. V was clipped by 1 base and J by 4 bases, with 10 bases between them. Germline V gene sequence: CDR1 LNHNV, CDR2 YYDKDF (reference sequence). CDR3 length: 14 amino acids.

The J gene is TRBJ1-1, the V gene TRBV2; tentative D call: TRBD1 (6 bases). The CDR3 runs 13 residues. V shed 2 bases and J shed 7 bases, with 11 bases lying between them. Germline V gene sequence: CDR1 SNHLY, CDR2 FYNNEI. CDR3 in DNA: TGTGCCAGCAGTGAACAGGGGATGAGTGAAGCTTTCTTT. It codes for CASSEQGMSEAFF.

This chain joins TRBV23-1 and TRBJ1-1, with D perhaps TRBD1 (5 bases). TRBV23-1 is classed as an ORF, of uncertain function. V was trimmed by 7 bases and J by 2 bases, leaving 14 bases between them. The CDR3 length is 14 residues. The chain's CDR3 is CASTSRTRNTEAFF. The CDR3 bases are TGCGCCAGCACCTCCAGGACACGAAACACTGAAGCTTTCTTT.

This clone was recorded a few times. DNA of the CDR3: TGTGCCAGCAGCTTAGGTATCAGGGGCCCTACCTACGAGCAGTACTTC. This codes for CASSLGIRGPTYEQYF. The V gene is TRBV5-5, the J gene TRBJ2-7; possible D gene TRBD1, 6 bases. This CDR3 region has 16 residues. V lost 2 bases and J lost 2, with 17 bases in between. Germline lookup yields CDR1 SGHKS and CDR2 YYEKEE (reference sequence).